The following is a TCR beta chain sequence with its context. No antigen is known for it. PCR used 60 Vbeta primers and 13 Jbeta primers. Assay: immunoSEQ multiplex PCR; the TCRdb copy retains only in-frame clones and omits some. The table counts 25,000 to 30,000 clones; roughly 0.74% lies in the top ten. This CDR3 spans 14 amino acids. CDR1 SGHRS and CDR2 YFSETQ come from the germline V gene. J gave up 5 bases and V 0 bases, and 3 bases lay outside the gene matches. The study sampled nominally healthy donors, though unrecorded immune exposures were likely. The entry originates in a study of cytomegalovirus exposure and HLA in healthy donors. Overall study findings and caveats: The study dropped some indistinguishable V segments, TRBV6-2 and TRBV6-3 among them. HLA alleles showed associations with around 15,000 TCR beta sequences in a later analysis, at a 0.05 false discovery rate. With later analysis, a missense DCLRE1C variant became linked to TCR beta V- and J-gene trimming.

Sequences were obtained from PBMCs. This clonotype originated in a man aged 25-45 years in good health and CMV-seronegative. This chain uses TRBV5-1 with TRBJ2-5, with 8 bases lining up with TRBD2. The CDR3, as DNA: TGCGCCAGCAGCTTGGCCGGGGGGGATGAGACCCAGTACTTC. Encoded protein: CASSLAGGDETQYF.